The 28 T cell receptor beta chains in this list originate from one sample, sequenced in a study of cytomegalovirus exposure and HLA in healthy donors. The PCR was carried out with 60 Vbeta primers and 13 Jbeta primers. Method: immunoSEQ multiplex PCR; TCRdb's copy keeps in-frame clones and lacks some. The data contain roughly 180,000 clones, over 70% of them singletons. Sequenced: PBMCs. All receptors derive from a woman in her fifties or sixties in good health and CMV-seropositive.

The chain uses TRBV28 and TRBJ1-2, with unresolved D. Germline V CDR1 and CDR2: MDHEN, SYDVKM. The CDR3 is 13 residues long. Trimming cost V 6 bases and J 3 bases, with 11 bases left between them. CDR3 residues: CASRNLVYYGYTF. CDR3 sequence (DNA): TGTGCCAGCAGGAACCTAGTTTACTATGGCTACACCTTC.

This clone has a single count. The CDR3 reads CASRRPGTANTEAFF. DNA of the CDR3: TGTGCCAGCAGGAGACCCGGGACAGCGAACACTGAAGCTTTCTTT. This sequence joins TRBV11-2 and TRBJ1-1; 7 nucleotides align to TRBD1. There are 15 residues in the CDR3. Germline trimming cut 6 bases from V and 1 base from J; bases unmatched to any gene: 8. Germline loops: CDR1 SGHAT, CDR2 FQNNGV.

The chain couples TRBV28 to TRBJ1-4; tentatively, D is TRBD1 (5 bases). V lost 3 bases and J lost 6, with 17 bases in between. This CDR3 spans 16 amino acids. Germline V lookup: CDR1 MDHEN, CDR2 SYDVKM. CDR3 amino acids: CASSFREGRRDEKLFF. Here the CDR3 DNA reads TGTGCCAGCAGTTTCCGGGAGGGGAGGAGGGATGAAAAACTGTTTTTT.

A single count supports this clone. The chain carries TRBV7-9 and TRBJ2-1, with 7 bases lining up with TRBD2. Per the germline V gene, CDR1 is SEHNR and CDR2 is FQNEAQ (reference sequence). V dropped 1 base and J dropped 4; count of bases not matched to a gene: 16. This CDR3 is built from 19 residues. CDR3 protein: CASSLDLSRSGPFYNEQFF. CDR3 DNA sequence: TGTGCCAGCAGCTTAGATCTCTCTCGTAGCGGGCCGTTTTACAATGAGCAGTTCTTC.

The chain combines TRBV28 with TRBJ2-7, with 10 nucleotides matching TRBD2. The CDR3 runs to 15 residues. With 7 bases clipped from V and 2 bases from J, the junction kept 8 bases outside the gene matches. Germline V gene data show CDR1 as MDHEN and CDR2 as SYDVKM. The CDR3 region is CASTTQGLATYEQYF. The CDR3 bases are TGTGCCAGCACCACCCAGGGACTAGCGACCTACGAGCAGTACTTC.

This rearrangement joins TRBV28 to TRBJ1-1, with D perhaps matching TRBD1 (6 bases). This CDR3 comprises 12 residues. The V end lost 2 bases, the J end lost 9 bases, and 10 bases lay between the germline ends. In germline, CDR1 is MDHEN, CDR2 SYDVKM. The chain's CDR3 is CASSLRGGQAFF. The CDR3 DNA sequence: TGTGCCAGCAGTTTAAGAGGGGGTCAAGCTTTCTTT.

The J gene is TRBJ1-2, the V gene TRBV19; weak D call: TRBD1 (6 bases). The germline V gene encodes CDR1 LNHDA and CDR2 SQIVND (reference sequence). Between the trimmed V and J ends, which lost 4 bases and 2 bases, there was a span of 14 bases. CDR3 length equals 15 residues. This chain's CDR3 is CASSRSHRDNYGYTF. The CDR3 DNA reads TGTGCCAGTAGTAGGAGCCACAGGGACAACTATGGCTACACCTTC.

The genes are TRBV7-8 and TRBJ1-5, with D possibly being TRBD1 (6 bases). CDR3 size: 18 residues. From germline, CDR1 is SGHVS and CDR2 FQNEAQ. V was trimmed by 5 bases and J by 4 bases, leaving 24 bases between them. DNA for the CDR3: TGTGCCAGCAGCCCCGAGGTGACAGGCCCTCTTTCGAATCAGCCCCAGCATTTT. Translated, it gives CASSPEVTGPLSNQPQHF.

The chain employs TRBV2 and TRBJ2-7, with TRBD1 matching 9 bases. Germline values: CDR1 SNHLY, CDR2 FYNNEI. The junction had 7 bases not matched to a gene; V was cut back by 4 bases and J by 6 bases. The CDR3 sequence is 14 residues long. The CDR3 DNA sequence: TGTGCCAGCAGTGGGGGACAGGGTCGGGGCGAGCAGTACTTC. Translated: CASSGGQGRGEQYF. Full variable domain (rest looked up from reference TRBV2 and TRBJ2-7): EPEVTQTPSHQVTQMGQEVILRCVPISNHLYFYWYRQILGQKVEFLVSFYNNEISEKSEIFDDQFSVERPDGSNFTLKIRSTKLEDSAMYFCASSGGQGRGEQYFGPGTRLTVT.

This sequence joins TRBV2 and TRBJ2-1, with TRBD2 matching over 9 bases. Germline trimming cut 3 bases from V and 12 bases from J; bases unmatched to any gene: 3. Germline-derived CDR1 and CDR2 are SNHLY and FYNNEI. This CDR3 region has 12 residues. CDR3 region: CASSEGREGQFF. In DNA form, the CDR3 reads TGTGCCAGCAGTGAGGGGCGGGAGGGGCAGTTCTTC.

The gene calls are TRBV19 and TRBJ2-7; 9 bases agree with TRBD1. The trim removed 6 bases at V and 6 bases at J, leaving 9 bases unmatched. CDR1 and CDR2 from the germline V gene are LNHDA and SQIVND (reference sequence). CDR3 length: 14 residues. The CDR3 spells CASSTQGAAGEQYF. In nucleotides, the CDR3 is TGTGCCAGTAGCACACAGGGGGCGGCCGGCGAGCAGTACTTC.

The chain couples TRBV12-5 to TRBJ2-2; D is perhaps TRBD2 (6 bases). The V end was cut by 6 bases, the J end by 4 bases, with 18 bases between. CDR1 is LGHNT and CDR2 is FRNRAP in the germline V gene. The length of the CDR3 is 16 residues. The CDR3, as DNA: TGTGCTAGTGGACGCGGGGTTGGGTCAGGCACCGGGGAGCTGTTTTTT. As protein: CASGRGVGSGTGELFF.

The chain links TRBV10-3 to TRBJ2-1; 10 bases align to TRBD2. This CDR3 region has 15 residues. Germline CDR1 reads ENHRY; CDR2 reads SYGVKD. V was pared by 7 bases and J by 8 bases, with 11 bases of the junction left unmatched. The CDR3 DNA reads as TGTGCCATCAATAGGCTAGCGGGAGCCCGCGATGAGCAGTTCTTC. Residues: CAINRLAGARDEQFF.

The chain is built from TRBV6-5 and TRBJ2-3; D possibly corresponds to TRBD2 (5 bases). The CDR3 totals 16 residues. The V gene lost 0 bases and the J gene lost 4 bases, with 14 bases spanning the gap. Germline CDR1 reads MNHEY; CDR2 reads SVGAGI. CDR3 DNA: TGTGCCAGCAGTTACTCTTCCATTTGGCGGGCAGATACGCAGTATTTT. Translation: CASSYSSIWRADTQYF.

The rearrangement joins TRBV6-1 to TRBJ1-6; no definite D call. V lost 4 bases, J lost 12 bases, and 10 bases lay in between. The CDR3 runs 12 residues. Germline-derived CDR1 and CDR2 are MNHNS and SASEGT. The CDR3 region has the DNA TGTGCCAGCAGTGCAGGACTTTTACCCCTCCACTTT. It encodes CASSAGLLPLHF.

The chain is built from TRBV5-1 and TRBJ2-1, with D tentatively TRBD2 (6 bases). V lost 4 bases and J lost 0, with 14 bases in between. Germline-derived CDR1 and CDR2 are SGHRS and YFSETQ. The CDR3 is 16 residues long. Written as DNA, the CDR3 is TGCGCCAGCAGCCTAACTAGCAGCAGCTCCTACAATGAGCAGTTCTTC. Protein sequence: CASSLTSSSSYNEQFF.

This clone was observed a handful of times. The chain links TRBV28 to TRBJ2-5, with 8 bases that match TRBD2. This CDR3 is 14 amino acids long. Germline-derived CDR1 and CDR2 are MDHEN and SYDVKM. J lost 9 bases, V lost 5 bases, and 11 bases had no gene match. This CDR3 reads CASSPGGLDRSQYF. The CDR3, as DNA: TGTGCCAGCAGTCCGGGGGGGCTAGATCGTTCCCAGTACTTC.

The CDR3 coding sequence is TGCGCCAGCAGCTTGATCCCCCCTAGCGGCGAGCAGTACTTC. This codes for CASSLIPPSGEQYF. V is TRBV5-1 and J is TRBJ2-7; 7 positions agree with TRBD2. The CDR3 totals 14 residues. The ends lost 1 base at V and 6 bases at J; junction bases unmatched: 7. The germline V gene encodes CDR1 SGHRS and CDR2 YFSETQ.

The chain is built from TRBV5-1 and TRBJ2-1; D might be TRBD2 (5 bases). Between the trimmed V and J ends, which lost 5 bases and 0 bases, there was a span of 12 bases. The V gene's germline CDR1 is SGHRS and CDR2 YFSETQ. This CDR3 is 15 amino acids long. The CDR3 DNA reads as TGCGCCAGCAGTGAGCGGTTTAGCTCCTACAATGAGCAGTTCTTC. Translation gives CASSERFSSYNEQFF.

In its sample, this clone was seen a few times. The chain uses TRBV9 and TRBJ2-7, with D tentatively TRBD1 (6 bases). In germline, CDR1 is SGDLS, CDR2 YYNGEE. Trimming took 2 bases from V and 7 from J, leaving 19 bases between them. This CDR3 is 15 amino acids long. CDR3 sequence: CASSVLSTGWHEQYF. In DNA, the CDR3 is TGTGCCAGCAGCGTTCTATCGACAGGTTGGCATGAGCAGTACTTC. Full variable domain (remainder filled in from reference TRBV9 and TRBJ2-7): DSGVTQTPKHLITATGQRVTLRCSPRSGDLSVYWYQQSLDQGLQFLIQYYNGEERAKGNILERFSAQQFPDLHSELNLSSLELGDSALYFCASSVLSTGWHEQYFGPGTRLTVT.

The CDR3 sequence: CASSREGTGGTEAFF. DNA of the CDR3: TGTGCCAGCAGCAGAGAGGGGACAGGGGGGACTGAAGCTTTCTTT. The V gene is TRBV9, the J gene TRBJ1-1, with 11 bases aligning to TRBD1. Germline CDR1 is SGDLS and CDR2 is YYNGEE. The CDR3 extends over 15 amino acids. Trimming took 4 bases from V and 5 from J; bases not matched to a gene: 7.

This chain links TRBV27 with TRBJ1-2; tentatively, D is TRBD1 (5 bases). Germline V gene sequence: CDR1 MNHEY, CDR2 SMNVEV (reference sequence). Trimming cost V 4 bases and J 10 bases, with 22 bases left between them. The CDR3 totals 15 residues. The CDR3 reads CASSSISTQGSDYTF. Here the CDR3 DNA reads TGTGCCAGCAGTTCCATCTCCACCCAGGGCTCGGACTACACCTTC.

Comment on this clone: The sample carries other DNA sequences with the same CDR3. The chain uses TRBV13 and TRBJ2-7; 8 positions match TRBD1. This CDR3 comprises 15 residues. V trimming: 5 bases; J trimming: 5 bases; junction bases outside the gene matches: 11. Germline CDR1 PRHDT, CDR2 FYEKMQ (reference sequence). CDR3 coding DNA: TGTGCCAGCAGCCAAAGCGGACAGGGTAACCACGAGCAGTACTTC. It yields the protein CASSQSGQGNHEQYF.

This chain links TRBV28 with TRBJ2-1, with 7 bases fitting TRBD1. CDR3 length: 15 amino acids. Germline-derived CDR1 and CDR2 are MDHEN and SYDVKM. Trimming removed 7 bases from V and 0 bases from J; junction bases left unmatched: 6. CDR3 nucleotide sequence: TGTGCCAGCACCTCGGACAGGTACTCCTACAATGAGCAGTTCTTC. Translating gives CASTSDRYSYNEQFF.

The chain has TRBV7-8 and TRBJ1-6; 12 bases are shared with TRBD1. The CDR3 covers 17 residues. The germline V gene encodes CDR1 SGHVS and CDR2 FQNEAQ. Losses at the gene ends were 6 bases for V and 11 bases for J; bases not matched to a gene: 14. The CDR3 nucleotides read TGTGCCAGCAGACCCGTCCCGGGACAGGGGGCCGCAACACCCCTCCACTTT. Protein sequence: CASRPVPGQGAATPLHF. Combining the CDR3 with reference TRBV7-8 and TRBJ1-6 gives the whole variable domain GAGVSQSPRYKVAKRGQDVALRCDPISGHVSLFWYQQALGQGPEFLTYFQNEAQLDKSGLPSDRFFAERPEGSVSTLKIQRTQQEDSAVYLCASRPVPGQGAATPLHFGNGTRLTVT.

The V and J genes are TRBV5-1 and TRBJ2-3; 9 bases are shared with TRBD2. Germline CDR1 SGHRS, CDR2 YFSETQ. The junction had 15 bases not matched to a gene; V was cut back by 4 bases and J by 6 bases. CDR3 size: 17 residues. As DNA, the CDR3 is TGCGCCAGCAGCGCCTACGCCCTAGCGGGGAAGGGTGATACGCAGTATTTT. Translated, it gives CASSAYALAGKGDTQYF. Full variable domain (rest looked up from reference TRBV5-1 and TRBJ2-3): KAGVTQTPRYLIKTRGQQVTLSCSPISGHRSVSWYQQTPGQGLQFLFEYFSETQRNKGNFPGRFSGRQFSNSRSEMNVSTLELGDSALYLCASSAYALAGKGDTQYFGPGTRLTVL.

This clone came up once. A read error may produce the germline difference seen at one junction end. V and J are TRBV30 and TRBJ2-6; TRBD1 is a possible D gene (6 bases). The CDR3 runs to 17 residues. Germline lookup yields CDR1 GTSNPN and CDR2 SVGIG (reference sequence). Here the CDR3 reads CAWTLGYPSVGANGLTF. The CDR3 nucleotides read TGTGCCTGGACCTTAGGGTACCCCAGCGTGGGGGCCAACGGCCTGACTTTC.

V usage is TRBV28 and J usage is TRBJ2-2; TRBD2 matches at 10 bases. Unmatched junction bases numbered 6, after V lost 3 bases and J lost 8 bases. This CDR3 is 15 amino acids long. Germline CDR1 reads MDHEN; CDR2 reads SYDVKM. The CDR3 coding sequence is TGTGCCAGCAGTTTCGGGGGGACTAGCGTTGGGGAGCTGTTTTTT. The encoded protein is CASSFGGTSVGELFF.